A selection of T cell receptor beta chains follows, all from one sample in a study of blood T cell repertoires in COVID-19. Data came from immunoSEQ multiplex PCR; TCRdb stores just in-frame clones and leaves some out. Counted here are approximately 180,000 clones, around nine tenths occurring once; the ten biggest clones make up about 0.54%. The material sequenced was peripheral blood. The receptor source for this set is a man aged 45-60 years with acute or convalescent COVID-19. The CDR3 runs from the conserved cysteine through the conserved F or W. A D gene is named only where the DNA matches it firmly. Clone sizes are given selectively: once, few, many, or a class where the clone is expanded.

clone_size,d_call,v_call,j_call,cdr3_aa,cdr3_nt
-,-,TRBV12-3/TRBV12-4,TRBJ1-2,CASSSQGYGYTF,TGTGCCAGCAGTTCCCAGGGCTATGGCTACACCTTC
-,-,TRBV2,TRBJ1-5,CASRSGVGDVQPQHF,TGTGCCAGCAGATCGGGGGTGGGGGACGTTCAGCCCCAGCATTTT
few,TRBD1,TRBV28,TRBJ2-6,CASSLQGAGANVLTF,TGTGCCAGCAGTTTACAGGGGGCTGGGGCCAACGTCCTGACTTTC
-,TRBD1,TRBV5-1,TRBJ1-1,CASSLLQGGVPEAFF,TGCGCCAGCAGCTTACTACAGGGGGGGGTCCCTGAAGCTTTCTTT
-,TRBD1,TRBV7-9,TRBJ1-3,CASSSTGSGNTIYF,TGTGCCAGCAGCTCGACAGGGTCTGGAAACACCATATATTTT
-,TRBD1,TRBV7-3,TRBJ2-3,CASSRDRSDTQYF,TGTGCCAGCAGCCGGGACAGATCAGATACGCAGTATTTT
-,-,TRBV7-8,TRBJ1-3,CASTTSTGGTSGNTIYF,TGTGCCAGCACCACCTCGACGGGGGGGACCTCTGGAAACACCATATATTTT
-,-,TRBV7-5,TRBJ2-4,CARSSGGLAKNIQYF,TGTGCCAGAAGCAGCGGGGGCCTGGCCAAAAACATTCAGTACTTC
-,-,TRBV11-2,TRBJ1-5,CASSLQGGNQPQHF,TGTGCCAGCAGCTTACAGGGTGGCAATCAGCCCCAGCATTTT
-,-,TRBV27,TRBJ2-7,CASRRTVVEVGVEQYF,TGTGCCAGCAGACGAACCGTGGTGGAGGTTGGGGTCGAGCAGTACTTC
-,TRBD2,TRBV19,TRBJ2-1,CASSIVAGGQNEQFF,TGTGCCAGTAGTATAGTAGCGGGGGGGCAAAATGAGCAGTTCTTC
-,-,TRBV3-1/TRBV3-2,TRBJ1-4,CASSAKDSPTNEKLFF,TGTGCCAGCAGCGCTAAAGACAGTCCAACTAATGAAAAACTGTTTTTT
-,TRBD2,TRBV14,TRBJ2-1,CASSQDLLAGGLDEQFF,TGTGCCAGCAGCCAAGATCTGCTAGCGGGGGGGTTGGATGAGCAGTTCTTC
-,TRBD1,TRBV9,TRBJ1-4,CASSPRTGKNEKLFF,TGTGCCAGCAGCCCACGGACAGGGAAAAATGAAAAACTGTTTTTT
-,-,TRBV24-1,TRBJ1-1,CATRGRGGTEAFF,TGTGCCACCAGGGGCCGAGGAGGCACTGAAGCTTTCTTT
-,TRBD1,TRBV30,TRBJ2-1,CAWTRGQGAFNEQFF,TGTGCCTGGACGAGAGGACAGGGGGCCTTCAATGAGCAGTTCTTC
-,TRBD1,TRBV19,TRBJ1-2,CASSQGARGYTF,TGTGCCAGTAGCCAGGGGGCGCGTGGCTACACCTTC
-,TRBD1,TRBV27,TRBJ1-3,CASRQQGAPGNTIYF,TGTGCCAGCAGGCAACAGGGGGCACCTGGAAACACCATATATTTT